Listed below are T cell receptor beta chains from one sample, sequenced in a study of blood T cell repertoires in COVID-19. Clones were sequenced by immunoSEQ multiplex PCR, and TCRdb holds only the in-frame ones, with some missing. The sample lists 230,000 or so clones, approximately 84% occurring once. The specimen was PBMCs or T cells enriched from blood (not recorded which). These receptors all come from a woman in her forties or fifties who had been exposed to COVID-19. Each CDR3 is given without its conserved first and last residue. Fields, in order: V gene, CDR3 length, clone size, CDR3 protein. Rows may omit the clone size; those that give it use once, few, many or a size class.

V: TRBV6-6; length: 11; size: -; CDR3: ATRHLELPEAF
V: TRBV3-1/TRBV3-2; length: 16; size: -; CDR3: ASSQEGLVDDFAGELF
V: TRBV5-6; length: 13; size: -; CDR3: ASSLSGRGDYGYT
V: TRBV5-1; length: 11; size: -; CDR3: ASSLVGGIEAF
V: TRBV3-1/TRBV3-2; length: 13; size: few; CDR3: ASSQAGQPYNEQF
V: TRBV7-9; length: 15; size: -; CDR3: ASSSSLRGASYNEQF
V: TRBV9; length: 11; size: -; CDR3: ASSVARTDTQY
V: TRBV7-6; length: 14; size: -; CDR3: ASSRLAGDLGNEQF
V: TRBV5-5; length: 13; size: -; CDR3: ASSLRGTGVTEAF
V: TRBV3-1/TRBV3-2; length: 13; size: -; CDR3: ASSHQGFMNTEAF
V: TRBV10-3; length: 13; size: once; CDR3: AIRRTGGSGNTIY
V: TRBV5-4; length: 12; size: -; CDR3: ASSQGGVNTEAF
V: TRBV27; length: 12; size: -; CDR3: ASSFGGGDQPQH
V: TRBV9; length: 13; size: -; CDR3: ASSSDPGQGSELF
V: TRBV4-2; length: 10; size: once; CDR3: ASSISNYGYT
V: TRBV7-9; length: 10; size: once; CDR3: ASSGLGETQY
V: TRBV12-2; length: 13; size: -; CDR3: ASRLAGTENQPQH
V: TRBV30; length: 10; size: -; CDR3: AWNLRGQPQH
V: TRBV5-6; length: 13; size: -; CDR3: ASSLRQGGLETQY
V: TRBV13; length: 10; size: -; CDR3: ASSLQTGEKF
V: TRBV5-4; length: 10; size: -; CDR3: ASSEDSYGYT
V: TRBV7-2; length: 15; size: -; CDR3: ASSSIRWGLNTGELF
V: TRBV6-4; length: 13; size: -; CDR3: ASTPRAGTTDTQY
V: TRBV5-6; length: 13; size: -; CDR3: ASSRTGVGNQPQH
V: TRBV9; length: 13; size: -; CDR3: ASSVDTLSYNEQF
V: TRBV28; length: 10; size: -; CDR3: ASSYAGSPLH
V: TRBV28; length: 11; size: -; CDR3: ASSFWVEAEAF
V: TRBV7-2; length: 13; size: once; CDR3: ASSSRTGATDTQY
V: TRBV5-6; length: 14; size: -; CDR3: ASSLARQGGDYGYT
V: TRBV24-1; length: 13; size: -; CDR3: ATSDPSRDTGELF
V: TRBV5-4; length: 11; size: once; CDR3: ASSLNRGYEQY
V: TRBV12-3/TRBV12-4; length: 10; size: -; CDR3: ASSFRGDTQY
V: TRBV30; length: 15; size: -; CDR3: AWSVRQGNLFTGELF